A single sample is the source of the 13 T cell receptor beta chains below, sequenced in a study of blood T cells in healthy people across ages. It was with a sample-barcoded 5' primer and a J-beta primer mix that a second PCR of about 6 to 12 cycles was run. TCRdb itself ran the 5' RACE reads through MiXCR, one entry per CDR3 protein. The sample lists about 1.5 million distinct CDR3 sequences, about 42% occurring once. Sample: blood. All receptors come from a woman aged 18-29 years in good health.

The rearrangement joins TRBV20-1 to TRBJ1-3, with 11 positions matching TRBD1. Germline V gives CDR1 DFQATT, CDR2 SNEGSKA (reference sequence). The CDR3 totals 15 residues. The junction had 5 bases not matched to a gene; V was cut back by 3 bases and J by 4 bases. The CDR3 bases are TGCAGTGCTAGGGGACAGGGGGGAGCAGGAAACACCATATATTTT. This sequence encodes CSARGQGGAGNTIYF.

This rearrangement joins TRBV7-9 to TRBJ2-3; no clear D gene. Per germline, CDR1 SEHNR and CDR2 FQNEAQ (reference sequence). The V gene lost 4 bases and the J gene lost 7 bases, with 12 bases spanning the gap. This CDR3 has 13 residues. The CDR3 region is CASSSIREYTQYF. Here the CDR3 DNA reads TGTGCCAGCAGCTCCATCAGAGAATATACGCAGTATTTT.

The gene calls are TRBV5-1 and TRBJ2-1; 10 nucleotides align to TRBD2. CDR3 length: 14 residues. CDR1 and CDR2 (germline): SGHRS, YFSETQ. V shed 0 bases, J shed 15 bases, and the junction held 9 bases outside the gene matches. As DNA, the CDR3 is TGCGCCAGCAGCTTGGATCCTAGCGGGGGCCAGGGGTTCTTC. Residues: CASSLDPSGGQGFF.

The rearrangement joins TRBV9 to TRBJ2-7; 10 nucleotides match TRBD2. The last part of the DNA fits TRBJ2-4 better; the J call may be wrong. Germline values: CDR1 SGDLS, CDR2 YYNGEE. CDR3 size: 15 residues. CDR3 region: CASSPYQREGNIQYF. The CDR3 DNA reads TGTGCCAGCAGCCCCTACCAGCGGGAGGGGAACATTCAGTACTTC.

Remarks on this clonotype: A much larger clone lies one base from this, so it may be a read error. This sequence joins TRBV29-1 and TRBJ2-7; 7 nucleotides agree with TRBD2. The CDR3 extends over 15 amino acids. The junction had 14 bases not matched to a gene; V was cut back by 6 bases and J by 3 bases. Germline lookup yields CDR1 SQVTM and CDR2 ANQGSEA. As DNA, the CDR3 is TGCAGCGTCAATCGTCGGCTAGCGGATGGCTACGAGCAGTACTTC. Translated, it gives CSVNRRLADGYEQYF.

This chain uses TRBV19 with TRBJ2-5; D remains ambiguous. The ends were cut back, 0 bases at V and 2 bases at J, with 16 bases in the middle. This CDR3 comprises 17 residues. CDR1 is LNHDA, CDR2 SQIVND, per germline (reference sequence). The CDR3 is CASSIDTTTATQETQYF. The CDR3 region has the DNA TGTGCCAGTAGTATAGATACGACAACCGCGACTCAAGAGACCCAGTACTTC.

This clonotype was seen a handful of times. The rearrangement joins TRBV3-1 to TRBJ2-3; D perhaps matches TRBD2 (6 bases). V was shortened by 2 bases and J by 3 bases, with 12 bases between the two germline ends. The CDR3 has 15 residues. The germline gives CDR1 LGHDT, CDR2 YNNKEL (reference sequence). The CDR3 is CASSQPGTLTDTQYF. CDR3 sequence (DNA): TGTGCCAGCAGCCAACCAGGGACTTTAACAGATACGCAGTATTTT.

This clonotype has just a few counts. This chain connects TRBV4-1 to TRBJ2-3; no clear D. Germline CDR1 and CDR2: MGHRA and YSYEKL. The CDR3 loop spans 14 amino acids. V was trimmed by 2 bases and J by 0 bases, leaving 6 bases between them. The CDR3 bases are TGCGCCAGCAGCCAAAGCGATAGCACAGATACGCAGTATTTT. It codes for CASSQSDSTDTQYF.

Only a few counts were recorded for this clonotype. The gene calls are TRBV5-1 and TRBJ1-2, with D perhaps TRBD1 (5 bases). V was cut by 4 bases and J by 5 bases, with 18 bases left in between. Germline V gene lookup returns CDR1 SGHRS and CDR2 YFSETQ. The CDR3 is 15 residues long. DNA of the CDR3: TGCGCCAGCAGCCACCGCGGGACGGACTATTATGGCTACACCTTC. This gives the protein CASSHRGTDYYGYTF.

Only a few counts were recorded for this clonotype. The chain couples TRBV28 to TRBJ1-4; D may be TRBD1 (5 bases). Trimming took 5 bases from V and 2 from J, leaving 12 bases between them. CDR3 length: 15 residues. Germline values: CDR1 MDHEN, CDR2 SYDVKM. The CDR3 sequence: CASSPGGGTNEKLFF. The CDR3 bases are TGTGCCAGCAGTCCCGGGGGGGGGACTAATGAAAAACTGTTTTTT.

This clonotype appeared a few times. This rearrangement joins TRBV2 to TRBJ1-1; 11 bases line up with TRBD1. The CDR3 extends over 13 amino acids. Germline V gene data show CDR1 as SNHLY and CDR2 as FYNNEI. V was clipped by 6 bases and J by 7 bases; unmatched bases: 4. The CDR3 sequence is CASRGQGEVEAFF. Written as DNA, the CDR3 is TGTGCCAGCAGGGGACAGGGGGAGGTTGAAGCTTTCTTT.

The rearrangement joins TRBV5-1 to TRBJ2-3; 11 nucleotides line up with TRBD2. The J segment lost 5 bases and the V segment lost 5 bases, leaving 7 bases of the junction unmatched. This CDR3 comprises 15 residues. Germline-derived CDR1 and CDR2 are SGHRS and YFSETQ. The CDR3 reads CASSSLAGDEDTQYF. The CDR3 DNA reads TGCGCCAGCAGTTCACTAGCGGGAGACGAAGATACGCAGTATTTT.

This clonotype was detected a few times. The chain combines TRBV29-1 with TRBJ1-2, with D maybe TRBD1 (5 bases). This CDR3 has 13 amino acids. V was pared by 0 bases and J by 7 bases, with 12 bases between. The germline gives CDR1 SQVTM, CDR2 ANQGSEA. Here the CDR3 reads CSVEDLWGFGYTF. The CDR3 DNA reads as TGCAGCGTTGAAGATCTTTGGGGCTTTGGCTACACCTTC.